The rows below give T cell receptor beta chains drawn from one sample of a study of CD8+ T cells in alopecia areata. The data were produced by immunoSEQ multiplex PCR, yet TCRdb's version contains in-frame clones alone and is incomplete. The table lists around 200,000 clones, approximately 56% of them singletons. The input for sequencing was CD4+ T cells sorted from blood, taken at week 4, from a patient treated with tofacitinib. These receptors were obtained from a human donor with alopecia areata. Each CDR3 is given with its conserved first and last residue. The order of the fields is D gene, V gene, clone size, J gene, CDR3 DNA, CDR3 protein. The D gene is left open where the match is weak. Part of the rows lack a size; the others show once, few, many or a class for expanded clones.

>-|TRBV29-1|few|TRBJ2-1
TGCAGCGTTGACAGGGAACGCAACAATGAGCAGTTCTTC
CSVDRERNNEQFF
>-|TRBV27|medium-sized|TRBJ2-3
TGTGCCAGCAGTCCCCTGGGGACAGATACGCAGTATTTT
CASSPLGTDTQYF
>-|TRBV4-1|-|TRBJ1-5
TGCGCCAGCAGCCAAGAGATTATGCCGGCCAGATCTCAGCAGCCCCAGCATTTT
CASSQEIMPARSQQPQHF
>-|TRBV15|few|TRBJ2-5
TGTGCCACCAGCAGACCACTAGCAGACCAAGAGACCCAGTACTTC
CATSRPLADQETQYF
>-|TRBV6-4|-|TRBJ2-1
TGTGCCAGCAGTTGGAAGGGGGTCTATGAGCAGTTCTTC
CASSWKGVYEQFF
>-|TRBV4-3|-|TRBJ2-7
TGCGCCAGCAGCCAAGGGGAAGGGATCCCCTACGAGCAGTACTTC
CASSQGEGIPYEQYF
>TRBD2|TRBV5-1|-|TRBJ2-7
TGCGCCAGCAGCCGGGGGACTAGCGGGGCCTACGAGCAGTACTTC
CASSRGTSGAYEQYF
>-|TRBV27|-|TRBJ2-7
TGTGCCAGCAGTGGAATAACGACTGGAGCCTACGAGCAGTACTTC
CASSGITTGAYEQYF
>TRBD2|TRBV29-1|once|TRBJ2-5
TGCAGCGTTTGGACTAGCGGGAGGGCCGGGACCCAGTACTTC
CSVWTSGRAGTQYF
>-|TRBV18|-|TRBJ2-2
TGTGCCAGCTCACCCAGCTGGCGGATTAACACCGGGGAGCTGTTTTTT
CASSPSWRINTGELFF
>-|TRBV15|-|TRBJ2-7
TGTGCCACCAGCAGAGATAGGGGACGGACATACTTC
CATSRDRGRTYF
>-|TRBV7-2|-|TRBJ2-3
TGTGCCAGCAGCCCGTATGATACGCAGTATTTT
CASSPYDTQYF
>-|TRBV30|few|TRBJ1-2
TGTGCCTGGAGTGGTAGAGGGGGTTTCGGCGGCTACACCTTC
CAWSGRGGFGGYTF
>-|TRBV5-1|few|TRBJ2-1
TGCGCCAGCAGCTTTCCTGGGGTGGAGCAGTTCTTC
CASSFPGVEQFF
>-|TRBV6-6|-|TRBJ1-1
TGTGCCAGCAGGTGGGGCTGGGTCACTGAAGCTTTCTTT
CASRWGWVTEAFF
>-|TRBV7-3|-|TRBJ2-2
TGTGCCAGCAGCTTACTGTGGGGGACCGGGGAGCTGTTTTTT
CASSLLWGTGELFF
>-|TRBV9|-|TRBJ2-7
TGTGCCAGCAGCAGCGACGGGGTCGGCGGCGAGCAGTACTTC
CASSSDGVGGEQYF
>-|TRBV15|few|TRBJ2-7
TGTGCCACCAGCTTGCAGTTAAGCTCCTACGAGCAGTACTTC
CATSLQLSSYEQYF
>-|TRBV6-1|few|TRBJ2-7
TGTGCCAGCAGCGGTAGGGGGGTACTGGAGCAGTACTTC
CASSGRGVLEQYF
>TRBD1|TRBV5-4|-|TRBJ2-5
TGTGCCAGCAGCGGACGGACAGGACGAGAGACCCAGTACTTC
CASSGRTGRETQYF
>TRBD2|TRBV4-2|-|TRBJ2-1
TGTGCCAGCAGCCAAGGGGCTAGCGGGTATGAGCAGTTCTTC
CASSQGASGYEQFF
>TRBD2|TRBV6-6|-|TRBJ2-7
TGTGCCAGCAGTAGGACTAGCGGAGAGGGGTTGTACGAGCAGTACTTC
CASSRTSGEGLYEQYF
>-|TRBV5-1|-|TRBJ2-5
TGCGCCAGCCGTCCCGGCGGTGGTGAGGAGACCCAGTACTTC
CASRPGGGEETQYF
>-|TRBV28|few|TRBJ2-4
TGTGCCAGCAGTTTAATGGGACCCAGCATTCAGTACTTC
CASSLMGPSIQYF
>TRBD2|TRBV7-2|-|TRBJ2-2
TGTGCCACCCGACTAGCGGGAGACACCGGGGAGCTGTTTTTT
CATRLAGDTGELFF
>-|TRBV29-1|few|TRBJ2-5
TGCAGCGCGGCAGGTGTAGCGCAAGAGACCCAGTACTTC
CSAAGVAQETQYF
>-|TRBV4-3|-|TRBJ2-3
TGCGCCAGCAGCCAAGCTCCAGTTTTCACAGATACGCAGTATTTT
CASSQAPVFTDTQYF